These 16 T cell receptor beta chains share one sample of origin, sequenced in a study of blood T cell repertoires in COVID-19. Libraries were prepared by immunoSEQ multiplex PCR; TCRdb keeps only in-frame clonotypes and omits some of them. Among around 250,000 clones listed, 80% to 90% were seen once. Sequencing was performed on PBMCs or T cells enriched from blood (not recorded which). Receptors were obtained from a woman aged 25 to 39 with acute COVID-19.

The chain combines TRBV10-2 with TRBJ2-7; 7 bases fit TRBD2. CDR3 size: 13 residues. CDR1 is WSHSY, CDR2 SAAADI, per germline. V lost 7 bases, J lost 3 bases, and 6 bases stayed unmatched. The CDR3 loop is CASTSGNHYEQYF. The CDR3 bases are TGCGCCAGCACGAGCGGGAACCACTACGAGCAGTACTTC.

The chain uses TRBV18 and TRBJ1-5; 7 nucleotides align to TRBD1. The V gene's germline CDR1 is KGHSH and CDR2 LQKENI. Unmatched junction bases numbered 8, after V lost 5 bases and J lost 4 bases. This CDR3 contains 15 residues. DNA of the CDR3: TGTGCCAGCTCAATGGGGGGACAGCTTAATCAGCCCCAGCATTTT. As protein: CASSMGGQLNQPQHF.

The V call is TRBV11-1, the J call TRBJ2-1; TRBD2 agrees at 10 bases. The V gene's germline CDR1 is SGHAT and CDR2 FQDESV (reference sequence). The J segment lost 7 bases and the V segment lost 5 bases, leaving 8 bases of the junction unmatched. This CDR3 has 15 residues. Here the CDR3 reads CASSILQGLANEQFF. CDR3 nucleotides: TGTGCCAGCAGCATCTTGCAGGGACTAGCGAATGAGCAGTTCTTC.

The sample holds a few counts of this clone. The chain combines TRBV6-2 or TRBV6-3 with TRBJ2-1; 10 bases align to TRBD2. This CDR3 has 13 amino acids. V dropped 4 bases and J dropped 12; count of bases not matched to a gene: 6. CDR1 MNHEY and CDR2 SVGEGT come from the germline V gene. CDR3 nucleotides: TGTGCCAGCAGTTGGGGACTAGCGTATGCGCAGTTCTTC. As protein: CASSWGLAYAQFF.

A note on this clone: The junction does not match germline at one end; this may be a read error. V and J are TRBV28 and TRBJ2-7; D is possibly TRBD2 (6 bases). CDR1 is MDHEN and CDR2 is SYDVKM in the germline V gene. CDR3 size: 13 residues. CDR3 residues: CASRESDSSEQYF. CDR3 sequence (DNA): TGTGCCAGCCGGGAGAGCGATTCCTCCGAGCAGTACTTC.

The V and J genes are TRBV7-3 and TRBJ1-5, with D unresolved. Per the germline V gene, CDR1 is SGHTA and CDR2 is FQGTGA. The CDR3 consists of 13 residues. The V end lost 0 bases, the J end lost 4 bases, and 4 bases lay between the germline ends. CDR3 nucleotides: TGTGCCAGCAGCTTAACCGTGAATCAGCCCCAGCATTTT. It yields the protein CASSLTVNQPQHF.

The chain uses TRBV7-2 and TRBJ2-1; 8 positions agree with TRBD2. The length of the CDR3 is 14 residues. From germline, CDR1 is SGHTA and CDR2 FQGNSA. The V segment lost 5 bases and the J segment 2 bases; nucleotides outside the gene matches: 2. CDR3 bases: TGTGCCAGCAGCCTGACTAGCGCCTACAATGAGCAGTTCTTC. Its protein product is CASSLTSAYNEQFF.

The J gene is TRBJ2-2, the V gene TRBV7-3; 10 bases fit TRBD1. The CDR3 length is 15 residues. Germline CDR1 is SGHTA and CDR2 is FQGTGA. After removal of 7 bases from V and 6 bases from J, the junction contained 8 bases not matched to a gene. The CDR3 region is CASTRDRGYSGELFF. In DNA form, the CDR3 reads TGTGCCAGCACCCGGGACAGGGGTTACTCCGGGGAGCTGTTTTTT. The full variable domain, with the rest looked up from reference TRBV7-3 and TRBJ2-2, is GAGVSQTPSNKVTEKGKYVELRCDPISGHTALYWYRQSLGQGPEFLIYFQGTGAADDSGLPNDRFFAVRPEGSVSTLKIQRTERGDSAVYLCASTRDRGYSGELFFGEGSRLTVL.

This sequence joins TRBV19 and TRBJ2-6; 7 bases are shared with TRBD1. Germline trimming cut 4 bases from V and 2 bases from J; bases unmatched to any gene: 2. CDR1 is LNHDA and CDR2 is SQIVND in the germline V gene (reference sequence). The CDR3 spans 15 residues. The CDR3 nucleotides are TGTGCCAGTAGTAGCGACAGGGCTGGGGCCAACGTCCTGACTTTC. This gives the protein CASSSDRAGANVLTF.

The rearrangement joins TRBV6-2 or TRBV6-3 to TRBJ2-3, with D perhaps TRBD2 (6 bases). The CDR3 is 15 residues long. V was pared by 3 bases and J by 5 bases, with 15 bases between. Germline CDR1 MNHEY, CDR2 SVGEGT. CDR3 DNA: TGTGCCAGCAGTTATCGCCAGCAGGGAGGAGATACGCAGTATTTT. Its protein product is CASSYRQQGGDTQYF.

This chain links TRBV5-1 with TRBJ1-4, with a weak D call TRBD1 (5 bases). CDR3 length: 15 residues. The germline gives CDR1 SGHRS, CDR2 YFSETQ. The V end was cut by 3 bases, the J end by 8 bases, with 17 bases between. CDR3 sequence (DNA): TGCGCCAGCAGCTCCCCTGATGGGGGGTTCGAAAAACTGTTTTTT. This sequence encodes CASSSPDGGFEKLFF.

This rearrangement joins TRBV7-9 to TRBJ2-3, with TRBD2 matching over 9 bases. The germline V gene has CDR1 SEHNR and CDR2 FQNEAQ (reference sequence). Trimming cost V 2 bases and J 2 bases; bases outside gene matches: 11. This CDR3 is built from 18 residues. CDR3 sequence (DNA): TGTGCCAGCAGCTTATTGGGCGTGCCTAGCGGGACCACAGATACGCAGTATTTT. This codes for CASSLLGVPSGTTDTQYF. The variable domain in full, completed from reference TRBV7-9 and TRBJ2-3, reads DTGVSQNPRHKITKRGQNVTFRCDPISEHNRLYWYRQTLGQGPEFLTYFQNEAQLEKSRLLSDRFSAERPKGSFSTLEIQRTEQGDSAMYLCASSLLGVPSGTTDTQYFGPGTRLTVL.

The chain combines TRBV28 with TRBJ2-2; D gene ambiguous. The V gene's germline CDR1 is MDHEN and CDR2 SYDVKM. V was cut by 5 bases and J by 7 bases, with 5 bases left in between. This CDR3 is 11 amino acids long. CDR3 region: CASSPGGELFF. The DNA of the CDR3 is TGTGCCAGCAGTCCCGGCGGGGAGCTGTTTTTT.

The rearrangement links TRBV4-1 to TRBJ2-5; maybe TRBD2 (6 bases). Per the germline V gene, CDR1 is MGHRA and CDR2 is YSYEKL. V gave up 6 bases and J gave up 1 base, with 27 bases separating them. This CDR3 comprises 19 residues. The CDR3 DNA reads TGCGCCAGCAGTGGCGAACCGGCGGGGCCCCCGGGCGGCCAAGAGACCCAGTACTTC. Translating it yields CASSGEPAGPPGGQETQYF.

The rearrangement links TRBV18 to TRBJ1-1; D may be TRBD1 (5 bases). This CDR3 region has 17 residues. Trimming took off 3 bases at V and 1 base at J, with 18 bases between the two ends. Germline CDR1 reads KGHSH; CDR2 reads LQKENI. The CDR3 coding sequence is TGTGCCAGCTCACCTTTTACAGGCCGATCCTCGAACACTGAAGCTTTCTTT. Translated, it gives CASSPFTGRSSNTEAFF.

The rearrangement uses TRBV28 and TRBJ2-7, with a possible D match to TRBD2 (6 bases). This CDR3 has 14 residues. Trimming cost V 2 bases and J 5 bases, with 13 bases left between them. Germline CDR1 reads MDHEN; CDR2 reads SYDVKM. In DNA form, the CDR3 reads TGTGCCAGCAGTTTAGCGGGAAACCTTAACGAGCAGTACTTC. As protein: CASSLAGNLNEQYF.